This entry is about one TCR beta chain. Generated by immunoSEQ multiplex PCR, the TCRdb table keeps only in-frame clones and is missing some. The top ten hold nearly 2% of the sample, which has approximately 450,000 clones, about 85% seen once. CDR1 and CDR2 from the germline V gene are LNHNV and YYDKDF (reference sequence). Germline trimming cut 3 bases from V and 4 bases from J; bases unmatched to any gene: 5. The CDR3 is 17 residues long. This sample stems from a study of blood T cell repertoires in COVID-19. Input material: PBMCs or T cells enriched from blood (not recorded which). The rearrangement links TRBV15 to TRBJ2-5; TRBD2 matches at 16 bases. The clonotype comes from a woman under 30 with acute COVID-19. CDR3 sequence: CATSREGTSGRVETQYF. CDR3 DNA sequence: TGTGCCACCAGCAGGGAAGGGACTAGCGGGAGGGTAGAGACCCAGTACTTC.